These 3 T cell receptor beta chains came from one sample sequenced in a study of CD8 T cells in Susac syndrome. RNA in amounts of roughly 0.5 to 1 ug was reverse transcribed with random hexamers. TCRdb re-called the immunoSEQ multiplex PCR reads with MiXCR, one entry per CDR3 protein. The sample includes about 240,000 distinct CDR3 sequences, 95% to 97% seen only once; the top ten take roughly 0.1%. The sequenced material came from CD4+ T cells from PBMCs. Source of these receptors: a human donor with Susac syndrome.

DNA of the CDR3: TGTGCCAGCAGTTTGGAACAACCGGGCGAGCAGTACTTC. Its translation: CASSLEQPGEQYF. This chain connects TRBV12-3 or TRBV12-4 to TRBJ2-7; D not certain. The CDR3 covers 13 residues. V lost 3 bases to trimming and J lost 6 bases, with 12 bases between them.

The gene calls are TRBV6-2 or TRBV6-3 and TRBJ1-5, with D possibly TRBD1 on 5 matching bases. V was cut by 4 bases and J by 0 bases, with 16 bases left in between. In germline, CDR1 is MNHEY, CDR2 SVGEGT. CDR3 size: 17 residues. The CDR3 here is CASSLSLWGFSNQPQHF. Written as DNA, the CDR3 is TGTGCCAGCAGTTTGAGCCTTTGGGGGTTTAGCAATCAGCCCCAGCATTTT.

This chain connects TRBV20-1 to TRBJ2-2; no clear D gene. The V end was cut by 1 base, the J end by 3 bases, with 6 bases between. This CDR3 is built from 13 residues. Per the germline V gene, CDR1 is DFQATT and CDR2 is SNEGSKA (reference sequence). This chain's CDR3 is CSARVEYTGELFF. CDR3 DNA sequence: TGCAGTGCTAGAGTTGAATACACCGGGGAGCTGTTTTTT.